A selection of T cell receptor beta chains follows, all from one sample in a study of T-cell reconstitution after alpha-beta-depleted transplantation in children. One entry per CDR3 protein results from TCRdb running MiXCR on the PCR reads. The table includes approximately 500,000 distinct CDR3 sequences, about 10% detected once. The sample in question was PBMCs, obtained before TCRalphabeta/CD19-depleted stem cell transplant. These receptors all come from a child younger than 10 with inherited bone marrow failure, due to receive a stem cell transplant. The CDR3 runs from the conserved cysteine through the conserved F or W. The order of the fields is D gene, J gene, clone size, V gene, CDR3 DNA, CDR3 protein. A D gene is named only where the DNA matches it firmly. Expanded clones are given a class, and other clones once, few, many or no size at all.

D gene: TRBD2
J gene: TRBJ2-1
clone size: few
V gene: TRBV27
CDR3 DNA: TGTGCCAGCAGTGCCCTAGCGGGAGGGCCCGAAAAGCAGTTCTTC
CDR3 protein: CASSALAGGPEKQFF

D gene: TRBD2
J gene: TRBJ2-5
clone size: many
V gene: TRBV7-2
CDR3 DNA: TGTGCCAGCAGCTTTAGTCCTAGCGGAGGGGTGGAGACCCAGTACTTC
CDR3 protein: CASSFSPSGGVETQYF

D gene: TRBD2
J gene: TRBJ2-3
clone size: many
V gene: TRBV4-3
CDR3 DNA: TGCGCCAGCAGCCGGGGACTAGCGGGAGGTGAGACAGATACGCAGTATTTT
CDR3 protein: CASSRGLAGGETDTQYF

D gene: TRBD2
J gene: TRBJ2-4
clone size: many
V gene: TRBV6-2/TRBV6-3
CDR3 DNA: TGTGCCAGCAGTTACTCCCTGACTAGCGGTAAAAACATTCAGTACTTC
CDR3 protein: CASSYSLTSGKNIQYF

D gene: .
J gene: TRBJ2-7
clone size: many
V gene: TRBV7-2
CDR3 DNA: TGTGCCAGCAGCTTAAGGGGCGGGCTGAGGAGCTCCTACGAGCAGTACTTC
CDR3 protein: CASSLRGGLRSSYEQYF

D gene: .
J gene: TRBJ1-5
clone size: many
V gene: TRBV9
CDR3 DNA: TGTGCCAGTGGAGGGACCGATCAGCCCCAGCATTTT
CDR3 protein: CASGGTDQPQHF

D gene: .
J gene: TRBJ2-7
clone size: many
V gene: TRBV20-1
CDR3 DNA: TGCAGTGCTAGAGATACCAGGGTGTACGAGCAGTACTTC
CDR3 protein: CSARDTRVYEQYF

D gene: .
J gene: TRBJ2-7
clone size: many
V gene: TRBV27
CDR3 DNA: TGTGCCAGCGCCCTGGGGGGCGGCTACGAGCAGTACTTC
CDR3 protein: CASALGGGYEQYF

D gene: .
J gene: TRBJ2-1
clone size: many
V gene: TRBV12-3/TRBV12-4
CDR3 DNA: TGTGCCAGCAGTTTATCTGCGGATTACTCCTACAATGAGCAGTTCTTC
CDR3 protein: CASSLSADYSYNEQFF

D gene: TRBD2
J gene: TRBJ2-1
clone size: many
V gene: TRBV7-9
CDR3 DNA: TGTGCCAGCAGTCCAGTTAGCGGGAGGGCTGTCAATGAGCAGTTCTTC
CDR3 protein: CASSPVSGRAVNEQFF

D gene: .
J gene: TRBJ2-3
clone size: many
V gene: TRBV20-1
CDR3 DNA: TGCAGTGCTAGAGATCCCAGACCAACAGATACGCAGTATTTT
CDR3 protein: CSARDPRPTDTQYF

D gene: .
J gene: TRBJ2-7
clone size: few
V gene: TRBV6-2/TRBV6-3
CDR3 DNA: TGTGCCAGCAGTGACTCGACTACCTCCTACGAGCAGTACTTC
CDR3 protein: CASSDSTTSYEQYF

D gene: .
J gene: TRBJ2-1
clone size: many
V gene: TRBV28
CDR3 DNA: TGTGCCATAGCGGACAATGAGCAGTTCTTC
CDR3 protein: CAIADNEQFF

D gene: TRBD2
J gene: TRBJ2-3
clone size: .
V gene: TRBV18
CDR3 DNA: TGTGCCAGCTCGCGGCGGGAGGGCCGCAATACGCAGTATTTT
CDR3 protein: CASSRREGRNTQYF

D gene: .
J gene: TRBJ2-7
clone size: many
V gene: TRBV10-3
CDR3 DNA: TGTGCCATCAGTGAAGCCTACGAGCAGTACTTC
CDR3 protein: CAISEAYEQYF

D gene: TRBD2
J gene: TRBJ2-1
clone size: many
V gene: TRBV20-1
CDR3 DNA: TGCAGTGCTAGAGGTCGGCGGGAGGGCCGGTGGAATGAGCAGTTCTTC
CDR3 protein: CSARGRREGRWNEQFF

D gene: .
J gene: TRBJ2-1
clone size: few
V gene: TRBV7-8
CDR3 DNA: TGTGCCAGCAGCCCGGGGTGGACGGGCAATGAGCAGTTCTTC
CDR3 protein: CASSPGWTGNEQFF

D gene: TRBD1
J gene: TRBJ1-5
clone size: many
V gene: TRBV5-1
CDR3 DNA: TGCGCCAGCAGCGCCACGACAGGGGTCCAGCCCCAGCATTTT
CDR3 protein: CASSATTGVQPQHF

D gene: .
J gene: TRBJ1-1
clone size: many
V gene: TRBV29-1
CDR3 DNA: TGCAGCGTTCTGTGGGAGGGGTACACTGAAGCTTTCTTT
CDR3 protein: CSVLWEGYTEAFF

D gene: .
J gene: TRBJ2-3
clone size: many
V gene: TRBV4-3
CDR3 DNA: TGCGCCAGCAGCCAAGATAGCTATAGCACAGATACGCAGTATTTT
CDR3 protein: CASSQDSYSTDTQYF

D gene: .
J gene: TRBJ2-7
clone size: many
V gene: TRBV12-3/TRBV12-4
CDR3 DNA: TGTGCCAGCAGTTGGGGTATTAGCTACGAGCAGTACTTC
CDR3 protein: CASSWGISYEQYF

D gene: .
J gene: TRBJ2-1
clone size: .
V gene: TRBV11-2
CDR3 DNA: TGTGCCAGCAGGATAGTGGATGAGCAGTTCTTC
CDR3 protein: CASRIVDEQFF

D gene: TRBD2
J gene: TRBJ2-1
clone size: .
V gene: TRBV10-3
CDR3 DNA: TGTGCCATGGCCCCCGCGGGAGGCTCCTACAATGAGCAGTTCTTC
CDR3 protein: CAMAPAGGSYNEQFF

D gene: TRBD1
J gene: TRBJ1-1
clone size: .
V gene: TRBV15
CDR3 DNA: TGTGCCACCAGCAGAGTCGACAGGGCGACTGAAGCTTTCTTT
CDR3 protein: CATSRVDRATEAFF

D gene: .
J gene: TRBJ2-7
clone size: many
V gene: TRBV29-1
CDR3 DNA: TGCAGCGTTGAGTGGGCCAGGGGCTACGAGCAGTACTTC
CDR3 protein: CSVEWARGYEQYF

D gene: .
J gene: TRBJ2-1
clone size: many
V gene: TRBV20-1
CDR3 DNA: TGCAGTGCTAGAGACGCAGGGTCGTACAATGAGCAGTTCTTC
CDR3 protein: CSARDAGSYNEQFF

D gene: TRBD1
J gene: TRBJ2-2
clone size: .
V gene: TRBV5-1
CDR3 DNA: TGCGCCAGTACAACCTTCCCCCCAGGACAGGGGTACACCGGGGAGCTGTTTTTT
CDR3 protein: CASTTFPPGQGYTGELFF